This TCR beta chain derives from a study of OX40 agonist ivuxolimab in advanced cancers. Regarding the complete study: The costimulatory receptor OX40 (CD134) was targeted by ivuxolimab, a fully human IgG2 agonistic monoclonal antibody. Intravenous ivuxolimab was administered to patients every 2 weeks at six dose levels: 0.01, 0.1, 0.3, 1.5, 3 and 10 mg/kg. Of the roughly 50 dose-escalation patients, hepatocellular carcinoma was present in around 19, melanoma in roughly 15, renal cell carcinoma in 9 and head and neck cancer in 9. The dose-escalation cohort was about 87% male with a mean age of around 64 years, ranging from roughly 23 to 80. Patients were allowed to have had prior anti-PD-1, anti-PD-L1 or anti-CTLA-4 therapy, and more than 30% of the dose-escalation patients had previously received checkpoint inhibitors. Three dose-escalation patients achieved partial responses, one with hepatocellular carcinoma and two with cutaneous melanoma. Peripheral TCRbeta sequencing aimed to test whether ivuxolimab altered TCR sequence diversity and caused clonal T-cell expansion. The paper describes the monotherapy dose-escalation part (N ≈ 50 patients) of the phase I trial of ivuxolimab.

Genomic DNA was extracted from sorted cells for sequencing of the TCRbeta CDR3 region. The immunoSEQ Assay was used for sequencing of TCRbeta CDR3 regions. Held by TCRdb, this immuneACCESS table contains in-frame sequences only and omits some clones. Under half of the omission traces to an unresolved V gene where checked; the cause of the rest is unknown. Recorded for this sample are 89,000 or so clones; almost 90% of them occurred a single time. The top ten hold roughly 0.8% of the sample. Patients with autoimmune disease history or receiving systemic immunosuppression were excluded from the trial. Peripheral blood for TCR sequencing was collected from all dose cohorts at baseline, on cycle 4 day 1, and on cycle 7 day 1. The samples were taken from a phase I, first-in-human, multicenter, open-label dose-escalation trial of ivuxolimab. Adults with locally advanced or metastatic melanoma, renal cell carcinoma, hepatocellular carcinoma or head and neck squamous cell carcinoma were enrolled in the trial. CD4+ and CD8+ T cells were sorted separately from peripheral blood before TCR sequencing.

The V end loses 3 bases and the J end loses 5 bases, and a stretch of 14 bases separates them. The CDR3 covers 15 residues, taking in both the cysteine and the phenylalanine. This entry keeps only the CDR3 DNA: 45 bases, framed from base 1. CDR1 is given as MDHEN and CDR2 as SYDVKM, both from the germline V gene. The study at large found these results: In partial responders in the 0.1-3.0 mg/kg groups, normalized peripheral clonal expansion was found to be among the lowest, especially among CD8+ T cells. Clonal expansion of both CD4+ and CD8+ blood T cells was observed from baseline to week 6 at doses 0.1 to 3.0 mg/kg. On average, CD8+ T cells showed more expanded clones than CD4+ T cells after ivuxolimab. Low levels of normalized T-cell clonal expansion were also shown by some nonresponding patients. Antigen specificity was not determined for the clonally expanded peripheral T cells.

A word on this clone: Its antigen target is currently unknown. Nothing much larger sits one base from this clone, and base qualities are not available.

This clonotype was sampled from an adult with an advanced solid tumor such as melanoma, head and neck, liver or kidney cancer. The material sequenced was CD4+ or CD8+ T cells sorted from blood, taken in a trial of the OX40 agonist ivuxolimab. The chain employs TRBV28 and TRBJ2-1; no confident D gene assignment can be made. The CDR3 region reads CASSFFGSGNNEQFF. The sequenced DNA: TGTGCCAGCAGTTTTTTCGGGTCGGGCAACAATGAGCAGTTCTTC.